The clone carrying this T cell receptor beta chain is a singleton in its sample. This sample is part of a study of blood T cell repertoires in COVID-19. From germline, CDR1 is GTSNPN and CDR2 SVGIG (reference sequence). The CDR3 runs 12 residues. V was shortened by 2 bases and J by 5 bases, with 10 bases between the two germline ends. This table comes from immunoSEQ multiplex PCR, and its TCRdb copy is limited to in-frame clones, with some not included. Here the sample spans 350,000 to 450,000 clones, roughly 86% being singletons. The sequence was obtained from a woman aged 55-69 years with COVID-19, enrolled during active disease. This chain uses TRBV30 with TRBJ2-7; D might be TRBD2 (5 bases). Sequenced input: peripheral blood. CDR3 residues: CAWSPNGDEQYF. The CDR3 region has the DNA TGTGCCTGGAGTCCGAACGGGGACGAGCAGTACTTC.